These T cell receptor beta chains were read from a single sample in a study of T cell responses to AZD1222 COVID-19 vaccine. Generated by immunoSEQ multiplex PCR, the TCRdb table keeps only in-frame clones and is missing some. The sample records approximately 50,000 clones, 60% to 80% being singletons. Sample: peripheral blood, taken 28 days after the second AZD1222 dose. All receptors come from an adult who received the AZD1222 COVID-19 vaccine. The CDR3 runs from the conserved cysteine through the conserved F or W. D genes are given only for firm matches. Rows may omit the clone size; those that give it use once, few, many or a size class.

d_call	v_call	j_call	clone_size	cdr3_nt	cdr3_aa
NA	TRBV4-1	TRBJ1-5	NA	TGCGCCAGCGGGCCCACCGATAGCAATCAGCCCCAGCATTTT	CASGPTDSNQPQHF
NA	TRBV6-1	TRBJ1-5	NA	TGTGCCAGCAGTGACAGGGCAATAGGTCAGCCCCAGCATTTT	CASSDRAIGQPQHF
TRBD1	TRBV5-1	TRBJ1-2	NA	TGCGCCAGCAGCTCTCTACAGGGGCCGACAGGCGGCTACACCTTC	CASSSLQGPTGGYTF
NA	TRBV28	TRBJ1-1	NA	TGTGCCAGCATATCTGGACAGATGAACACTGAAGCTTTCTTT	CASISGQMNTEAFF
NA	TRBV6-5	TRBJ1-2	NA	TGTGCCAGCAGCCCACAGGAGCCCTCCTATGGCTACACCTTC	CASSPQEPSYGYTF
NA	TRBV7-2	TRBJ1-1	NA	TGTGCCAGCAGCCGCGGTTGGAACACTGAAGCTTTCTTT	CASSRGWNTEAFF
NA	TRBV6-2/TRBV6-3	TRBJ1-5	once	TGTGCCAGCAGTTACATAGGGGATAGCAATCAGCCCCAGCATTTT	CASSYIGDSNQPQHF
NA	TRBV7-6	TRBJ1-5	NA	TGTGCCAGCAGCGTAGCGGAGGGACAGCCCCAGCATTTT	CASSVAEGQPQHF
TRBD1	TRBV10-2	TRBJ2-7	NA	TGCGCCAGCAGGGGGACAGGGTCCTACGAGCAGTACTTC	CASRGTGSYEQYF
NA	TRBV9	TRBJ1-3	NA	TGTGCCAGCAGCGCAGTAGAATTCTCTGGAAACACCATATATTTT	CASSAVEFSGNTIYF
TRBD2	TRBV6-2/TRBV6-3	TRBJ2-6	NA	TGTGCCAGCAGTTACGCGCCCCCGGGACGCGGGAGCTCTGGGGCCAACGTCCTGACTTTC	CASSYAPPGRGSSGANVLTF
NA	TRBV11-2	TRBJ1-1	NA	TGTGCCAGCAGCTTAGTCTTGGGATCCCTGAACACTGAAGCTTTCTTT	CASSLVLGSLNTEAFF
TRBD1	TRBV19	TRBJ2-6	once	TGTGCCAGTAGTACCACAGACAGGGGGCGCTTTACTGGGGCCAACGTCCTGACTTTC	CASSTTDRGRFTGANVLTF
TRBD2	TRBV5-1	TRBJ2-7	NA	TGCGCCAGCAGACTACGGGGGGAGTCAGGCGAGCAGTACTTC	CASRLRGESGEQYF
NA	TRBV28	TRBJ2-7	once	TGTGCCAGCAGTTTACTAATGTACGAGCAGTACTTC	CASSLLMYEQYF
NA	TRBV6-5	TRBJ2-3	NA	TGTGCCAGCGAGGAGAATACGCAGTATTTT	CASEENTQYF
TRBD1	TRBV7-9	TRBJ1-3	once	TGTGCCAGCAGCTTAGAAGGGGGCGCGGGAAACACCATATATTTT	CASSLEGGAGNTIYF
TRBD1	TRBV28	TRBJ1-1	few	TGTGCCAGCAGTTTCTTGGGACAGGGGGCTAAGAGCACTGAAGCTTTCTTT	CASSFLGQGAKSTEAFF
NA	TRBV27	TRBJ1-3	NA	TGTGCCAGCAGTAGGACGGTCCACTCTGGAAACACCATATATTTT	CASSRTVHSGNTIYF
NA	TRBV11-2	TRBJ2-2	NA	TGTGCCAGCAGCTTGTCTTCGGGTGACACCGGGGAGCTGTTTTTT	CASSLSSGDTGELFF
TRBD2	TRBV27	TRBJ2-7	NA	TGTGCCAGCAGCATACTAGCGGGAGGTTACGAGCAGTACTTC	CASSILAGGYEQYF
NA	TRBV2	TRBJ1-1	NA	TGTGCCAGCAGTGAAGCGCGGGGGAACGCTGAAGCTTTCTTT	CASSEARGNAEAFF
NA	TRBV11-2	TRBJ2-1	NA	TGTGCCAGCAGCTCTTGGGTTTGGGGATCAGCCTACAATGAGCAGTTCTTC	CASSSWVWGSAYNEQFF
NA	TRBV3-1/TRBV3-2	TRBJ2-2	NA	TGTGCCAGCAGCTCAGGGGGGATATTGACCGGGGAGCTGTTTTTT	CASSSGGILTGELFF
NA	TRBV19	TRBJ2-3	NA	TGTGCCAGTAGTCGGCAGGCAAGCACAGATACGCAGTATTTT	CASSRQASTDTQYF
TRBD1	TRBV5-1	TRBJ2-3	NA	TGCGCCAGCAGACTTGACAGGGGGCGTACAGATACGCAGTATTTT	CASRLDRGRTDTQYF
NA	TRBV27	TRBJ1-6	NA	TGTGCCAGCGGCTATCGGGGAACAGGCGCAGGGACACCCCTCCACTTT	CASGYRGTGAGTPLHF